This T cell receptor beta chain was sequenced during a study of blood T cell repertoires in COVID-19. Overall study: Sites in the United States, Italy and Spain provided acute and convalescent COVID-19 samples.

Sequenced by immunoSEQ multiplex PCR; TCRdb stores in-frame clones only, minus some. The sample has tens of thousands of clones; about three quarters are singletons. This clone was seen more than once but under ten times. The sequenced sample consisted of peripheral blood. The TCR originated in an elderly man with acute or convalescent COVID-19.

In DNA, the CDR3 is TGTGCCAGTCCCCGCGGGGGGGTTTACGAGCAGTACTTC. Amino acids: CASPRGGVYEQYF. The rearrangement uses TRBV19 and TRBJ2-7; 9 nucleotides align to TRBD2. Germline CDR1 and CDR2: LNHDA and SQIVND (reference sequence). The CDR3 runs 13 residues. With 8 bases clipped from V and 4 bases from J, the junction kept 6 bases outside the gene matches.